The rows below give T cell receptor beta chains drawn from one sample of a study of blood T cell repertoires in COVID-19. Here immunoSEQ multiplex PCR was the method, and the copy in TCRdb shows in-frame clones only, minus some. Of a few hundred thousand clones in the sample, around 91% are singletons; the top ten hold 8% to 10%. The sample comprised PBMCs or T cells enriched from blood (not recorded which). The receptor source for this set is a middle-aged woman who had recovered from COVID-19. CDR3s leave out the opening cysteine and the closing phenylalanine or tryptophan. Each record gives: D gene, CDR3 length, J gene, V gene, CDR3 protein. A D gene is named only where the DNA matches it firmly.

d_gene: NA
len: 10
j_gene: TRBJ1-1
v_gene: TRBV27
CDR3aa: ASSLPRGEAF

d_gene: NA
len: 15
j_gene: TRBJ2-2
v_gene: TRBV10-3
CDR3aa: AISESRAGTNTGELF

d_gene: TRBD2
len: 13
j_gene: TRBJ2-3
v_gene: TRBV30
CDR3aa: AWSALAGDTDTQY

d_gene: TRBD1
len: 14
j_gene: TRBJ2-2
v_gene: TRBV9
CDR3aa: ASSEGQGFLTGELF

d_gene: NA
len: 13
j_gene: TRBJ1-1
v_gene: TRBV5-1
CDR3aa: ASSAQAQRGTEAF

d_gene: TRBD1
len: 13
j_gene: TRBJ2-7
v_gene: TRBV5-1
CDR3aa: ASSPGTGGSYEQY

d_gene: NA
len: 14
j_gene: TRBJ1-5
v_gene: TRBV18
CDR3aa: ASSPPSGNSNQPQH

d_gene: NA
len: 17
j_gene: TRBJ1-6
v_gene: TRBV7-2
CDR3aa: ASSLERGGAGHYNSPLH

d_gene: NA
len: 13
j_gene: TRBJ2-2
v_gene: TRBV5-1
CDR3aa: ASSLTVKDTGELF

d_gene: TRBD1
len: 13
j_gene: TRBJ2-3
v_gene: TRBV20-1
CDR3aa: SASEQGRITDTQY

d_gene: NA
len: 11
j_gene: TRBJ1-2
v_gene: TRBV13
CDR3aa: ASSMGTGGGYT

d_gene: TRBD1
len: 12
j_gene: TRBJ1-2
v_gene: TRBV27
CDR3aa: ASSLKGQTGSYT

d_gene: TRBD1
len: 12
j_gene: TRBJ1-6
v_gene: TRBV7-9
CDR3aa: ASRAQGADSPLH

d_gene: TRBD2
len: 11
j_gene: TRBJ2-7
v_gene: TRBV7-9
CDR3aa: ASSQSGAYEQY

d_gene: TRBD2
len: 15
j_gene: TRBJ2-1
v_gene: TRBV4-3
CDR3aa: ASSQGLGAGGDNEQF

d_gene: TRBD2
len: 12
j_gene: TRBJ2-7
v_gene: TRBV5-1
CDR3aa: ASSFSGTLYEQY

d_gene: TRBD1
len: 12
j_gene: TRBJ1-2
v_gene: TRBV27
CDR3aa: ASSPTGKGYGYT

d_gene: NA
len: 11
j_gene: TRBJ1-1
v_gene: TRBV7-2
CDR3aa: ASSFAEGGFSF

d_gene: NA
len: 11
j_gene: TRBJ1-5
v_gene: TRBV28
CDR3aa: ASTDGGNQPQH

d_gene: TRBD1
len: 14
j_gene: TRBJ1-4
v_gene: TRBV15
CDR3aa: ATSRDTGQVQEKLF

d_gene: TRBD1
len: 13
j_gene: TRBJ1-6
v_gene: TRBV7-8
CDR3aa: ASSLGDRDNSPLH

d_gene: TRBD2
len: 13
j_gene: TRBJ2-7
v_gene: TRBV7-8
CDR3aa: ASSSTGTSGREQY

d_gene: NA
len: 13
j_gene: TRBJ2-1
v_gene: TRBV5-1
CDR3aa: ASSLTGSPYNEQF

d_gene: NA
len: 12
j_gene: TRBJ2-2
v_gene: TRBV11-3
CDR3aa: ASSLGANTGELF

d_gene: TRBD2
len: 16
j_gene: TRBJ2-1
v_gene: TRBV7-9
CDR3aa: ASSGGASGLGIYNEQF

d_gene: NA
len: 12
j_gene: TRBJ1-4
v_gene: TRBV30
CDR3aa: AWKGDATNEKLF

d_gene: TRBD1
len: 12
j_gene: TRBJ2-3
v_gene: TRBV7-3
CDR3aa: ASSTDRATDTQY

d_gene: TRBD1
len: 12
j_gene: TRBJ1-1
v_gene: TRBV7-2
CDR3aa: ASSLGQTNTEAF

d_gene: NA
len: 12
j_gene: TRBJ1-1
v_gene: TRBV11-2
CDR3aa: ASGHGGGSAEAF

d_gene: NA
len: 10
j_gene: TRBJ2-3
v_gene: TRBV25-1
CDR3aa: ASSGDLVGQY

d_gene: TRBD1
len: 10
j_gene: TRBJ1-1
v_gene: TRBV7-9
CDR3aa: ASSLVDRMSF

d_gene: TRBD1
len: 16
j_gene: TRBJ1-1
v_gene: TRBV19
CDR3aa: ASSIATGGAVLNTEAF

d_gene: NA
len: 10
j_gene: TRBJ1-3
v_gene: TRBV9
CDR3aa: ASSPRGNTIY